This TCR beta chain was recorded in a study of beta chain features in type 1 diabetes. Every bit of the isolated RNA underwent reverse transcription, so sequencing read expressed TCRB transcripts. Produced via immunoSEQ multiplex PCR; TCRdb's table is partial and in-frame only. The sample holds some 660,000 clones, about 14% seen once. Study-level findings and limits: TCRB CDR3s were moderately but significantly shorter in Type 1 diabetes patients in all four CD4+ subsets. Relative to healthy donors, patients appeared to have naive, central memory and Treg TCRB repertoires that were more similar.

As regards this clone: The antigen is not known.

The V and J ends lost 1 base and 2 bases respectively, with 9 bases between them. The V gene's germline CDR1 is SEHNR and CDR2 FQNEAQ (reference sequence). This CDR3 comprises 14 residues. Sequenced input: naive CD4+ T cells from blood. The TCR comes from a man younger than 35 with type 1 diabetes. This chain joins TRBV7-9 and TRBJ2-7, with D perhaps TRBD1 (6 bases). The CDR3 here is CASSLEQGPYEQYF. The CDR3, as DNA: TGTGCCAGCAGCTTAGAACAGGGCCCCTACGAGCAGTACTTC.